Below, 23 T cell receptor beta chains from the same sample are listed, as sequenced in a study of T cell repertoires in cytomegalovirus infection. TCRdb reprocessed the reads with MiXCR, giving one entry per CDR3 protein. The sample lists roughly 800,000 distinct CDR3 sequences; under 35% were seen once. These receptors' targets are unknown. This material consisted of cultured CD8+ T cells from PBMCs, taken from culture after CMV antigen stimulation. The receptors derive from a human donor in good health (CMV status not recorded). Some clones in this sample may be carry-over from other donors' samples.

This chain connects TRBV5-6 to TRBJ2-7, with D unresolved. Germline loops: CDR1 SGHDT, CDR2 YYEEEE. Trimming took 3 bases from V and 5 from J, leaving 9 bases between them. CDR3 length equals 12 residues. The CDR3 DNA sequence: TGTGCCAGCAGCTCGCACAGAGACGAGCAGTACTTC. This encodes CASSSHRDEQYF.

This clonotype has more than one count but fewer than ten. The CDR3 nucleotides read TGTGCCAGCAGTTTCCAGGGAGGGGAGCAGTACGTC. Encoded protein: CASSFQGGEQYV. This chain connects TRBV12-3 or TRBV12-4 to TRBJ2-7, with 7 bases matching TRBD2. The CDR3 sequence is 12 residues long. V dropped 3 bases and J dropped 7; count of bases not matched to a gene: 3.

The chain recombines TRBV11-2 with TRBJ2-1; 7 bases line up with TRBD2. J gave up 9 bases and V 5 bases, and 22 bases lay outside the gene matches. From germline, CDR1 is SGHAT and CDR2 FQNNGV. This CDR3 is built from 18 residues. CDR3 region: CASSPYSRDPPSGGEQFF. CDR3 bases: TGTGCCAGCAGCCCATACTCAAGGGACCCTCCTAGCGGCGGTGAGCAGTTCTTC.

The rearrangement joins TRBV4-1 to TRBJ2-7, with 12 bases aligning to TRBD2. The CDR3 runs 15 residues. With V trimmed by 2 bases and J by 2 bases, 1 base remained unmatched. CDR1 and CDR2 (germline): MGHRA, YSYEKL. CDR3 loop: CASSQRLAGAYEQYF. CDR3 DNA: TGCGCCAGCAGCCAAAGACTAGCGGGGGCCTACGAGCAGTACTTC.

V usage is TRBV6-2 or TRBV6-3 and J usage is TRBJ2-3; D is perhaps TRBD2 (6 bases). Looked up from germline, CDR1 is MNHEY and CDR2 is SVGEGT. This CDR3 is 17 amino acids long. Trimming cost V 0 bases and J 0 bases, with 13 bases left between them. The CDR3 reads CASSYSSLATSTDTQYF. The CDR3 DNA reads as TGTGCCAGCAGTTACTCATCTCTAGCGACTAGCACAGATACGCAGTATTTT.

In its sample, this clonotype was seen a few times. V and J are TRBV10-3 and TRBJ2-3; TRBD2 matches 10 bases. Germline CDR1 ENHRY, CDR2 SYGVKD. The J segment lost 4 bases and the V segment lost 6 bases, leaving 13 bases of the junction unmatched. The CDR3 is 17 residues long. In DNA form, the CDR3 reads TGTGCCATCAGCGACCCTAGCGGGGGACCCCCACCAGATACGCAGTATTTT. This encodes CAISDPSGGPPPDTQYF.

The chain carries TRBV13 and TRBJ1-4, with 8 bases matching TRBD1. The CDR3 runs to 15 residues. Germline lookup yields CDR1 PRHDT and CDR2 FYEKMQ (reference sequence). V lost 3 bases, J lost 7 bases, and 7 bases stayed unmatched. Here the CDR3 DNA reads TGTGCCAGCAGCTTGGGTGACAGGGGTGGTGAAAAACTGTTTTTT. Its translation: CASSLGDRGGEKLFF.

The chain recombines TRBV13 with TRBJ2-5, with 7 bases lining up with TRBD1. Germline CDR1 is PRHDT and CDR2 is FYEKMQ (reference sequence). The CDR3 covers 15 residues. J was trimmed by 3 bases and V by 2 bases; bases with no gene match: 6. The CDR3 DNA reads TGTGCCAGCAGCTTATTACAGGGGCTCGAAGAGACCCAGTACTTC. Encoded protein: CASSLLQGLEETQYF.

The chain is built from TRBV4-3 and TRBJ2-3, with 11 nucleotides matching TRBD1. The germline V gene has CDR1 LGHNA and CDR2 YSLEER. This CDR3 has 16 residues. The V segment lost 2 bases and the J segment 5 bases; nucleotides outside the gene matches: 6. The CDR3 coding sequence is TGCGCCAGCAGCCAAAGGACAGGGGGCACGATAGATACGCAGTATTTT. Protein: CASSQRTGGTIDTQYF.

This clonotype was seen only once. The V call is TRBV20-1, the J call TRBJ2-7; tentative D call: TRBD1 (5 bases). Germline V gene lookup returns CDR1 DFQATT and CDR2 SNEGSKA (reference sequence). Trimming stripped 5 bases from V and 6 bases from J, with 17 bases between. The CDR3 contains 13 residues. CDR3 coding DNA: TGCAGTGCTGGTTACCAGGGCACGGGCGAGCAGTACTTC. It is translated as CSAGYQGTGEQYF.

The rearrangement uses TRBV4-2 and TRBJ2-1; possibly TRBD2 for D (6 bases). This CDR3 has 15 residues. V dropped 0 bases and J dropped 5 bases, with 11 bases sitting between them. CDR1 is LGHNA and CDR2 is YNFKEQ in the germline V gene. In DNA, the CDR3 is TGTGCCAGCAGCCAAGAGGGGGGAGTCAACAATGAGCAGTTCTTC. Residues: CASSQEGGVNNEQFF.

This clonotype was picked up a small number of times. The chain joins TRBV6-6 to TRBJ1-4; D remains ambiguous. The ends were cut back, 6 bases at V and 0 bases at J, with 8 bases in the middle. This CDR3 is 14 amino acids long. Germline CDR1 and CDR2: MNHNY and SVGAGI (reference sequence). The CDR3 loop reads CASRPISTNEKLFF. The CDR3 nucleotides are TGTGCCAGCAGACCTATTTCAACTAATGAAAAACTGTTTTTT.

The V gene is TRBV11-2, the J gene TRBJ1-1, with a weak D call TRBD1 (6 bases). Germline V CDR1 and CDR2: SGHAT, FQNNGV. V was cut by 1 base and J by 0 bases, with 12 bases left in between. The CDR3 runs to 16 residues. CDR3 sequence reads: CASSLVGQSMNTEAFF. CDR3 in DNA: TGTGCCAGCAGCTTAGTTGGACAGTCAATGAACACTGAAGCTTTCTTT.

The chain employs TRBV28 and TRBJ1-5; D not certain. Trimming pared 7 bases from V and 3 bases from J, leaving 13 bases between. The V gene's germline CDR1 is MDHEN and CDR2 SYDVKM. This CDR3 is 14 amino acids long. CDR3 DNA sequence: TGTGCCAGCACCCCTGACGGGTACAATCAGCCCCAGCATTTT. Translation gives CASTPDGYNQPQHF.

Here the CDR3 DNA reads TGCGCCAGCAGCCAAGGGTCAGGGGGAGACACTGAAGCTTTCTTT. Amino acid sequence: CASSQGSGGDTEAFF. This chain connects TRBV4-1 to TRBJ1-1; 7 nucleotides line up with TRBD1. The CDR3 spans 15 residues. V lost 1 base to trimming and J lost 3 bases; unmatched junction nucleotides: 5. CDR1 MGHRA and CDR2 YSYEKL come from the germline V gene.

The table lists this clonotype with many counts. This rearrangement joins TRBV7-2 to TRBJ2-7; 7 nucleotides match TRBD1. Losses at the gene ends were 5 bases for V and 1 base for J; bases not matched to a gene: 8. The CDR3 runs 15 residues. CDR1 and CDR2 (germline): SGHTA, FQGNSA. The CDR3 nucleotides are TGTGCCAGCAGCCTCGGGACAGAATCTTCCTACGAGCAGTACGTC. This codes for CASSLGTESSYEQYV.

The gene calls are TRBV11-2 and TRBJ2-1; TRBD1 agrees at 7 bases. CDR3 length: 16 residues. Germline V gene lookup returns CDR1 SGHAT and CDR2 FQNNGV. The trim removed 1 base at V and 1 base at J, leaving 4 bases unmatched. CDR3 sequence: CASSLAGRGSYNEQFF. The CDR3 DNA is TGTGCCAGCAGCTTAGCCGGCAGGGGGTCCTACAATGAGCAGTTCTTC.

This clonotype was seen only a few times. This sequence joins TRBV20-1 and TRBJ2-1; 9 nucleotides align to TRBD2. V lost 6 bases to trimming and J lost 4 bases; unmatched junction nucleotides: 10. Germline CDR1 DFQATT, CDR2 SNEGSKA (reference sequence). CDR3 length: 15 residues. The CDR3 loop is CSARIGLASYNEQFF. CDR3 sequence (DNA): TGCAGTGCAAGAATAGGACTAGCGAGTTACAATGAGCAGTTCTTC.

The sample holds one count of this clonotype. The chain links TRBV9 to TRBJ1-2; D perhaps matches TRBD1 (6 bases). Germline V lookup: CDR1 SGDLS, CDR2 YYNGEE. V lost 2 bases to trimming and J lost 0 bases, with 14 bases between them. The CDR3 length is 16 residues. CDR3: CASSVSGVNTNYGYTF. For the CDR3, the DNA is TGTGCCAGCAGCGTTTCAGGGGTTAACACTAACTATGGCTACACCTTC.

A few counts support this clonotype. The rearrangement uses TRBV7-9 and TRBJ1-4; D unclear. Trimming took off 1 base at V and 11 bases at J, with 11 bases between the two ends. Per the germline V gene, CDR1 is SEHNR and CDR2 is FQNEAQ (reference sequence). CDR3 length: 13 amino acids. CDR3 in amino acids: CASSLERSRKLFF. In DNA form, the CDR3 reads TGTGCCAGCAGCTTAGAAAGGTCGCGGAAACTGTTTTTT.

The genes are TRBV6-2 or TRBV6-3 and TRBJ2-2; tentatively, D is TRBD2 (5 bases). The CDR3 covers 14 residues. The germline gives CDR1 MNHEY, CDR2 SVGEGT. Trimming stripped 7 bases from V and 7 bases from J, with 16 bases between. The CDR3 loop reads CASTGKLNGGELFF. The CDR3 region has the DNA TGTGCCAGCACCGGGAAACTGAACGGCGGGGAGCTGTTTTTT.

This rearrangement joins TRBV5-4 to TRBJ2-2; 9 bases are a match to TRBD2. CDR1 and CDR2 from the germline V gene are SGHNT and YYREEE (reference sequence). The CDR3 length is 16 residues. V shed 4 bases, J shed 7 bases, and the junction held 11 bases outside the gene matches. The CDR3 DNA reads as TGTGCCAGCAGCCTCCCGGAGCGGGGGGTTGTCGGGGAGCTGTTTTTT. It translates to CASSLPERGVVGELFF.

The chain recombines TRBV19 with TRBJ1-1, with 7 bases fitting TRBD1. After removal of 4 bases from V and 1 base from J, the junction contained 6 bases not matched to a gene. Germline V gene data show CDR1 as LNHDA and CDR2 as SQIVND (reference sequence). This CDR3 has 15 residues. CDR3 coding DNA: TGTGCCAGTAGTACGCCCCGGACAGGGAACACTGAAGCTTTCTTT. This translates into CASSTPRTGNTEAFF.